These 25 T cell receptor beta chains were sequenced from one sample in a study of blood T cell repertoires in COVID-19. Measured with immunoSEQ multiplex PCR; TCRdb has only the in-frame clones, and not every one. Of approximately 27,000 clones in the sample, over 80% were seen once. Source material: peripheral blood. Every receptor here comes from an older man with acute or convalescent COVID-19.

V and J are TRBV5-1 and TRBJ2-3; 9 bases fit TRBD1. The V gene's germline CDR1 is SGHRS and CDR2 YFSETQ. V shed 5 bases and J 0 bases; nucleotides not matched to a gene: 4. The CDR3 is made up of 15 amino acids. For the CDR3, the DNA is TGCGCCAGCAGTCCCGGGACAGGGAGCACAGATACGCAGTATTTT. Its translation is CASSPGTGSTDTQYF. Full variable domain (rest looked up from reference TRBV5-1 and TRBJ2-3): KAGVTQTPRYLIKTRGQQVTLSCSPISGHRSVSWYQQTPGQGLQFLFEYFSETQRNKGNFPGRFSGRQFSNSRSEMNVSTLELGDSALYLCASSPGTGSTDTQYFGPGTRLTVL.

The chain uses TRBV15 and TRBJ2-1; a weak D match, TRBD2 (5 bases). Germline CDR1 is LNHNV and CDR2 is YYDKDF (reference sequence). This CDR3 has 12 residues. V shed 1 base and J shed 10 bases, with 8 bases lying between them. The CDR3 spells CATSRGRGEQFF. DNA for the CDR3: TGTGCCACCAGCAGAGGCCGGGGAGAGCAGTTCTTC.

The gene calls are TRBV9 and TRBJ2-6, with 7 bases aligning to TRBD2. The germline gives CDR1 SGDLS, CDR2 YYNGEE. The CDR3 sequence is 19 residues long. The V segment lost 0 bases and the J segment 4 bases; nucleotides outside the gene matches: 13. Here the CDR3 DNA reads TGTGCCAGCAGCGTAGGGGAGGGCCGATCACATTCCGGGGCCAACGTCCTGACTTTC. Its translation: CASSVGEGRSHSGANVLTF.

The chain recombines TRBV5-5 with TRBJ2-7; TRBD2 aligns across 7 bases. Germline assignment: CDR1 SGHKS and CDR2 YYEKEE (reference sequence). J gave up 4 bases and V 4 bases, and 8 bases lay outside the gene matches. The CDR3 sequence is 14 residues long. The CDR3 spells CASSPKAGSYEQYF. CDR3 in DNA: TGTGCCAGCAGCCCCAAAGCGGGGTCTTACGAGCAGTACTTC.

The V call is TRBV7-9, the J call TRBJ1-5; tentative D call: TRBD1 (6 bases). Germline values: CDR1 SEHNR, CDR2 FQNEAQ (reference sequence). The V end was cut by 1 base, the J end by 7 bases, with 20 bases between. This CDR3 is built from 17 residues. In nucleotides, the CDR3 is TGTGCCAGCAGCTTAGGCATTAGGGGGGGGCTCGGGCAGCCCCAGCATTTT. This encodes CASSLGIRGGLGQPQHF.

A few counts support this clone. The CDR3 is CASNRGGTEAFF. CDR3 bases: TGTGCCAGCAACCGGGGGGGCACTGAAGCTTTCTTT. The chain carries TRBV2 and TRBJ1-1, with D perhaps matching TRBD1 (5 bases). Trimming pared 7 bases from V and 4 bases from J, leaving 10 bases between. The CDR3 has 12 amino acids. Germline V CDR1 and CDR2: SNHLY, FYNNEI.

The J gene is TRBJ1-6, the V gene TRBV6-2 or TRBV6-3; TRBD1 matches 8 bases. The CDR3 contains 15 residues. The J segment lost 6 bases and the V segment lost 4 bases, leaving 5 bases of the junction unmatched. CDR1 is MNHEY and CDR2 is SVGEGT in the germline V gene. In nucleotides, the CDR3 is TGTGCCAGCAGTTCCCAGGGGGCAGTTAATTCACCCCTCCACTTT. Translation gives CASSSQGAVNSPLHF.

DNA for the CDR3: TGTGCCAGCAGCTTAAACTCGGGATTATACTCCTACAATGAGCAGTTCTTC. Protein: CASSLNSGLYSYNEQFF. The chain joins TRBV11-2 to TRBJ2-1, with D tentatively TRBD2 (5 bases). The germline gives CDR1 SGHAT, CDR2 FQNNGV. Trimming took 2 bases from V and 0 from J, leaving 14 bases between them. CDR3 length: 17 amino acids.

The gene calls are TRBV19 and TRBJ1-5; no firm D call. Trimming removed 4 bases from V and 3 bases from J, with 7 bases in between. This CDR3 spans 13 amino acids. Germline CDR1 is LNHDA and CDR2 is SQIVND (reference sequence). CDR3 in DNA: TGTGCCAGTAGTACGGGTCTCAATCAGCCCCAGCATTTT. Its translation is CASSTGLNQPQHF. The variable domain in full, with the rest retrieved from reference TRBV19 and TRBJ1-5, is DGGITQSPKYLFRKEGQNVTLSCEQNLNHDAMYWYRQDPGQGLRLIYYSQIVNDFQKGDIAEGYSVSREKKESFPLTVTSAQKNPTAFYLCASSTGLNQPQHFGDGTRLSIL.

The genes are TRBV7-3 and TRBJ2-3, with 8 positions matching TRBD2. This CDR3 is built from 17 residues. Germline CDR1 reads SGHTA; CDR2 reads FQGTGA. The V gene end was trimmed by 1 base and the J gene end by 0 bases; junction bases not matched to a gene: 6. The CDR3 nucleotides are TGTGCCAGCAGCTTAAATCCGGCTAGCGGGAGCACAGATACGCAGTATTTT. As protein: CASSLNPASGSTDTQYF.

The chain employs TRBV6-2 or TRBV6-3 and TRBJ2-3; D unclear. In germline, CDR1 is MNHEY, CDR2 SVGEGT. This CDR3 spans 13 amino acids. Between the trimmed V and J ends, which lost 5 bases and 6 bases, there was a span of 12 bases. As DNA, the CDR3 is TGTGCCAGCAGTCGTAACCAGAGGGATACGCAGTATTTT. It specifies CASSRNQRDTQYF.

This clone was observed a few times. The V gene is TRBV7-9, the J gene TRBJ1-6; 10 bases fit TRBD1. The CDR3 has 16 residues. Germline values: CDR1 SEHNR, CDR2 FQNEAQ (reference sequence). V shed 3 bases and J 11 bases; nucleotides not matched to a gene: 10. CDR3 sequence reads: CASSFRGQGLSAPLHF. For the CDR3, the DNA is TGTGCCAGCAGCTTCAGGGGACAGGGGCTGTCGGCACCCCTCCACTTT.

The chain employs TRBV7-9 and TRBJ2-1, with D possibly being TRBD2 (6 bases). V was cut by 7 bases and J by 6 bases, with 13 bases left in between. CDR3 size: 13 residues. The V gene's germline CDR1 is SEHNR and CDR2 FQNEAQ (reference sequence). The CDR3 region is CASNVKEGNEQFF. The CDR3 region has the DNA TGTGCCAGCAACGTAAAGGAGGGCAATGAGCAGTTCTTC. Full variable domain (rest looked up from reference TRBV7-9 and TRBJ2-1): DTGVSQNPRHKITKRGQNVTFRCDPISEHNRLYWYRQTLGQGPEFLTYFQNEAQLEKSRLLSDRFSAERPKGSFSTLEIQRTEQGDSAMYLCASNVKEGNEQFFGPGTRLTVL.

The rearrangement links TRBV5-5 to TRBJ2-2; TRBD2 matches 9 bases. Looked up from germline, CDR1 is SGHKS and CDR2 is YYEKEE (reference sequence). V shed 6 bases, J shed 8 bases, and the junction held 11 bases outside the gene matches. CDR3 length equals 15 residues. The CDR3 region is CASTRAGGFEGELFF. The CDR3, as DNA: TGTGCCAGCACCCGCGCGGGGGGGTTTGAAGGGGAGCTGTTTTTT. The whole variable domain, filled in from reference TRBV5-5 and TRBJ2-2, reads DAGVTQSPTHLIKTRGQQVTLRCSPISGHKSVSWYQQVLGQGPQFIFQYYEKEERGRGNFPDRFSARQFPNYSSELNVNALLLGDSALYLCASTRAGGFEGELFFGEGSRLTVL.

This clone was recorded once. The chain carries TRBV7-9 and TRBJ1-6; the match to TRBD1 covers 7 bases. The CDR3 is made up of 14 amino acids. Germline loops: CDR1 SEHNR, CDR2 FQNEAQ (reference sequence). V lost 4 bases, J lost 11 bases, and 8 bases stayed unmatched. The CDR3, as DNA: TGTGCCAGCAGCTCGGACAGGTCGTATCCACCCCTCCACTTT. Residues: CASSSDRSYPPLHF.

This clone was picked up one time. This chain links TRBV13 with TRBJ2-3; D unresolved. The CDR3 is made up of 12 amino acids. Germline V lookup: CDR1 PRHDT, CDR2 FYEKMQ (reference sequence). Trimming pared 4 bases from V and 4 bases from J, leaving 6 bases between. The CDR3 protein is CASSSLADTQYF. CDR3 coding DNA: TGTGCCAGCAGCTCCTTAGCAGATACGCAGTATTTT. The variable domain in full, completed from reference TRBV13 and TRBJ2-3, reads AAGVIQSPRHLIKEKRETATLKCYPIPRHDTVYWYQQGPGQDPQFLISFYEKMQSDKGSIPDRFSAQQFSDYHSELNMSSLELGDSALYFCASSSLADTQYFGPGTRLTVL.

The genes are TRBV19 and TRBJ2-7; 8 positions agree with TRBD2. In germline, CDR1 is LNHDA, CDR2 SQIVND (reference sequence). The CDR3 is made up of 14 amino acids. With 7 bases clipped from V and 2 bases from J, the junction kept 7 bases outside the gene matches. DNA of the CDR3: TGTGCCAGTACATCTACGGGGGGGACCTACGAGCAGTACTTC. Translated: CASTSTGGTYEQYF.

The chain employs TRBV7-2 and TRBJ1-3; D is unclear. CDR3 length: 13 residues. Trimming shortened V by 4 bases and J by 7 bases, and 11 bases separated the two germline ends. Germline V lookup: CDR1 SGHTA, CDR2 FQGNSA. This CDR3 is CASSSSWRNTIYF. The CDR3 DNA follows: TGTGCCAGCAGCTCTAGCTGGAGGAACACCATATATTTT.

The V call is TRBV10-3, the J call TRBJ2-1; 10 nucleotides match TRBD1. V shed 4 bases, J shed 10 bases, and the junction held 13 bases outside the gene matches. The CDR3 is 16 residues long. Germline lookup yields CDR1 ENHRY and CDR2 SYGVKD. The CDR3 region has the DNA TGTGCCATCAGTGGGGGACAGGGGAGGATTCTTCAAGAGCAGTTCTTC. Residues: CAISGGQGRILQEQFF.

The rearrangement uses TRBV30 and TRBJ2-1, with no clear D. CDR1 and CDR2 from the germline V gene are GTSNPN and SVGIG (reference sequence). The CDR3 runs 11 residues. Trimming shortened V by 4 bases and J by 6 bases, and 7 bases separated the two germline ends. CDR3 loop: CAWTQSNEQFF. The CDR3 DNA follows: TGTGCCTGGACACAAAGCAATGAGCAGTTCTTC.

V is TRBV21-1 and J is TRBJ1-1. TRBV21-1 is labeled a pseudogene. The CDR3 totals 14 residues. The CDR3 nucleotides read TGTGCCAGCAGCATTAGCCGGAGGAACACTGAAGCTTTCTTT. Translation: CASSISRRNTEAFF.

On this clone itself: The germline gene is not matched at one end of the junction; a read error may be the cause. The J gene is TRBJ2-7, the V gene TRBV9; tentative D call: TRBD2 (6 bases). This CDR3 is built from 9 residues. CDR1 and CDR2 (germline): SGDLS, YYNGEE. The CDR3 loop reads CASSVGGDF. The CDR3 DNA is TGTGCCAGCAGCGTAGGGGGGGACTTC.

The chain links TRBV12-3 or TRBV12-4 to TRBJ2-3; maybe TRBD1 (5 bases). V lost 5 bases and J 4 bases, leaving 10 bases between the germline ends. The CDR3 length is 13 residues. This CDR3 reads CASSPGSADTQYF. The CDR3 DNA is TGTGCCAGCAGTCCAGGGTCCGCAGATACGCAGTATTTT.

The rearrangement links TRBV29-1 to TRBJ2-4, with 7 bases lining up with TRBD1. The CDR3 runs to 13 residues. J gave up 5 bases and V 0 bases, and 1 base lay outside the gene matches. Germline assignment: CDR1 SQVTM and CDR2 ANQGSEA. Here the CDR3 reads CSVEEGTENIQYF. CDR3 coding DNA: TGCAGCGTTGAAGAAGGGACAGAAAACATTCAGTACTTC.

The sample holds one count of this clone. The rearrangement links TRBV28 to TRBJ2-2; TRBD2 matches 13 bases. The V gene's germline CDR1 is MDHEN and CDR2 SYDVKM. The V and J ends lost 2 bases and 4 bases, in that order; junction bases with no gene match: 7. The CDR3 is 18 amino acids. Written as DNA, the CDR3 is TGTGCCAGCAGTTTACCGGGGACTAGCGGGAAGGGCACCGGGGAGCTGTTTTTT. The encoded protein is CASSLPGTSGKGTGELFF.